This is a list of T cell receptor beta chains from one sample in a study of T cell responses to AZD1222 COVID-19 vaccine. Libraries were prepared by immunoSEQ multiplex PCR; TCRdb keeps only in-frame clonotypes and omits some of them. The sample lists roughly 150,000 clones; about 90% were seen once. Source: peripheral blood, taken 28 days after the second AZD1222 dose. All receptors come from an adult who received the AZD1222 COVID-19 vaccine. Both conserved end residues are part of each CDR3. A D gene is named only where the DNA matches it firmly. Expanded clones are given a class, and other clones once, few, many or no size at all.

D gene | J gene | clone size | V gene | CDR3 DNA | CDR3 protein
. | TRBJ1-1 | . | TRBV18 | TGTGCCAGCTCACCAACTACAGCAACTATGGGGGACACTGAAGCTTTCTTT | CASSPTTATMGDTEAFF
TRBD2 | TRBJ2-5 | once | TRBV7-9 | TGTGCCAGCAGTGGGAGGGTGGCTAGCGGGAAAGAGACCCAGTACTTC | CASSGRVASGKETQYF
. | TRBJ1-1 | . | TRBV12-3/TRBV12-4 | TGTGCCAGCAGCCCTGTTCGGACTGAAGCTTTCTTT | CASSPVRTEAFF
. | TRBJ1-2 | . | TRBV10-3 | TGTGCCTCCCGGGACACTACTAACTATGGCTACACCTTC | CASRDTTNYGYTF
. | TRBJ1-5 | . | TRBV12-3/TRBV12-4 | TGTGCCAGCACCCGGGACGGATTTGGGCCCCAGCATTTT | CASTRDGFGPQHF
TRBD1 | TRBJ1-5 | . | TRBV19 | TGTGCCAGTAGTGGGGGGGACAGACAATATAGCAATCAGCCCCAGCATTTT | CASSGGDRQYSNQPQHF
TRBD1 | TRBJ1-5 | . | TRBV5-8 | TGTGCCAGCAGGGACAGGGGGGGCGGAGGCAATCAGCCCCAGCATTTT | CASRDRGGGGNQPQHF
TRBD2 | TRBJ2-1 | once | TRBV6-5 | TGTGCCAGCGGAAATCACGGGGGGGCCTACTTTCAGTTCTTC | CASGNHGGAYFQFF
. | TRBJ1-5 | . | TRBV10-3 | TGTGCCATCAGTGAGTCTTGGATAGAAAATAGCAATCAGCCCCAGCATTTT | CAISESWIENSNQPQHF
. | TRBJ1-2 | . | TRBV28 | TGTGCCAGCAGGCCCGGGACAAACTATGGCTACACCTTC | CASRPGTNYGYTF
. | TRBJ2-6 | . | TRBV24-1 | TGTGCCACCAGTGACCCTAAAACAGGCTCTGGGGCCAACGTCCTGACTTTC | CATSDPKTGSGANVLTF
TRBD2 | TRBJ2-7 | . | TRBV6-5 | TGTGCCAGCAGTTCTTCCTCTAGCGGGGGCTCCTACGAGCAGTACTTC | CASSSSSSGGSYEQYF
TRBD1 | TRBJ1-4 | . | TRBV28 | TGTGCCAGCAGTTTGCCGGGCCAGGGGGGGGAAAAACTGTTTTTT | CASSLPGQGGEKLFF
. | TRBJ1-4 | . | TRBV5-4 | TGTGCCAGCAGCAATCCCTCCGGGGTGGGTAATGAAAAACTGTTTTTT | CASSNPSGVGNEKLFF
. | TRBJ2-1 | . | TRBV6-6 | TGTGCCAGCAGTACTTTTAACTTCAATGAGCAGTTCTTC | CASSTFNFNEQFF
. | TRBJ2-2 | . | TRBV14 | TGTGCCAGCAGCCCCCTCGGGGGCGGCTGGACCGGGGAGCTGTTTTTT | CASSPLGGGWTGELFF
. | TRBJ2-3 | . | TRBV7-8 | TGTGCCAGCAGCTTAGACGCCAGCGGGAGCACAGATACGCAGTATTTT | CASSLDASGSTDTQYF
. | TRBJ1-1 | . | TRBV14 | TGTGCCAGCAGCCAAGACTGGGGGGAGGGGAACACTGAAGCTTTCTTT | CASSQDWGEGNTEAFF
. | TRBJ2-1 | . | TRBV6-5 | TGTGCCAGCAGTTACCCGGGACTCGGTCGCTACAATGAGCAGTTCTTC | CASSYPGLGRYNEQFF
TRBD1 | TRBJ2-1 | . | TRBV2 | TGTGCCAGCAGACTTATTAGACAGGGCCACTCCTACAATGAGCAGTTCTTC | CASRLIRQGHSYNEQFF
TRBD2 | TRBJ2-7 | few | TRBV5-6 | TGTGCCAGCAGCTTCTGGGGGGGCGAGCAGTACTTC | CASSFWGGEQYF
TRBD2 | TRBJ2-5 | . | TRBV3-1/TRBV3-2 | TGTGCCAGCAGCCAAGCGACCGGGACTAGGGGAAAAGAGACCCAGTACTTC | CASSQATGTRGKETQYF
TRBD1 | TRBJ1-2 | . | TRBV14 | TGTGCCAGCAGCCAAGATGGGATTCGGACAGGGGTTGACTATGGCTACACCTTC | CASSQDGIRTGVDYGYTF
TRBD1 | TRBJ1-5 | . | TRBV6-5 | TGTGCCAGCGGGGGGACAGGGGGCGGAGATCAGCCCCAGCATTTT | CASGGTGGGDQPQHF
. | TRBJ2-6 | . | TRBV14 | TGTGCCAGCCGGGGCTCTGGGGCCAACGTCCTGACTTTC | CASRGSGANVLTF
. | TRBJ2-5 | . | TRBV5-1 | TGCGCCAGCAGCTTGGCTCTAACCCAAGAGACCCAGTACTTC | CASSLALTQETQYF
. | TRBJ2-7 | . | TRBV28 | TGTGCCAGCTCTCGAAGGGCCTACGAGCAGTACTTC | CASSRRAYEQYF
. | TRBJ2-7 | . | TRBV7-9 | TGTGCCAGCAGCTCATCGTTGGAGGGGTACTTC | CASSSSLEGYF
. | TRBJ1-2 | . | TRBV6-5 | TGTGCCAGCAGTTACTATCGGACCTATGGCTACACCTTC | CASSYYRTYGYTF
TRBD1 | TRBJ1-2 | . | TRBV14 | TGTGCCAGCAGCCGATCAGGGGGCGTTGGCTATGGCTACACCTTC | CASSRSGGVGYGYTF
. | TRBJ1-2 | . | TRBV12-3/TRBV12-4 | TGTGCCAGCAGTTTAGACGGCATATATGGCTACACCTTC | CASSLDGIYGYTF
. | TRBJ1-4 | . | TRBV19 | TGTGCCAGTAGTATACTAACCGGGACTGGGAATGAAAAACTGTTTTTT | CASSILTGTGNEKLFF
. | TRBJ1-4 | . | TRBV6-6 | TGTGCCAGCAGTCGTTTGGGGGGCTTGGTAACTAATGAAAAACTGTTTTTT | CASSRLGGLVTNEKLFF
. | TRBJ1-3 | . | TRBV2 | TGTGCCAGCAGTGGGTTTGGAAACACCATATATTTT | CASSGFGNTIYF
. | TRBJ2-5 | . | TRBV25-1 | TGTGCCAGCAGTGAACCCCCCGGCCAAGAGACCCAGTACTTC | CASSEPPGQETQYF